This T cell receptor beta chain was identified in a study of shared clonotypes between healthy human individuals. Overall study results and limits: Depth was large, yet rarefaction showed that sorted-subset sequencing was incomplete. What naive subsets generally showed was a larger estimated richness than memory subsets showed.

Generated by immunoSEQ multiplex PCR, the TCRdb table keeps only in-frame clones and is missing some. The sample lists around 1,100,000 clones, roughly 80% seen once, with 0.89% in the top ten. The donor population consisted of healthy HIV-negative adults with no recent acute infections or vaccinations. CD45RA-negative memory and CD45RA+ naive subsets were split from the CD4+ cells. Germline-derived CDR1 and CDR2 are SEHNR and FQNEAQ (reference sequence). Deletions cut 5 bases from V and 11 bases from J, with 9 bases between. The CDR3 loop spans 10 amino acids. Turning to this clone: Its antigen is unidentified.

What was sequenced was memory CD4+ T cells from PBMCs. The subset denotes: CD45RA-negative fraction. The chain recombines TRBV7-9 with TRBJ1-1; D is ambiguous. The TCR sequence derives from a man aged 18 to 30 in good health. Some clones in this sample may be carry-over from other donors' samples. The CDR3 sequence is CASSPNLAFF. CDR3 nucleotide sequence: TGTGCCAGCAGCCCTAACCTTGCTTTCTTT. Full variable domain (rest looked up from reference TRBV7-9 and TRBJ1-1): DTGVSQNPRHKITKRGQNVTFRCDPISEHNRLYWYRQTLGQGPEFLTYFQNEAQLEKSRLLSDRFSAERPKGSFSTLEIQRTEQGDSAMYLCASSPNLAFFGQGTRLTVV.